This TCR beta chain was observed in a study of cytomegalovirus exposure and HLA in healthy donors. Primers: 60 Vbeta forward and 13 Jbeta reverse. Clones were read by immunoSEQ multiplex PCR, and TCRdb kept only the in-frame ones, dropping some. The table lists under 70,000 clones, around three quarters of them singletons, with around 19% in the top ten. Germline V gene data show CDR1 as SGDLS and CDR2 as YYNGEE. The CDR3 is 15 amino acids. V lost 4 bases to trimming and J lost 1 base; unmatched junction nucleotides: 4. Specimen: PBMCs. The sequence was obtained from a woman aged 55-69 years in good health and CMV-seropositive. V usage is TRBV9 and J usage is TRBJ2-3; 9 positions agree with TRBD2. This CDR3 reads CASSFSGGRTDTQYF. In DNA, the CDR3 is TGTGCCAGCAGCTTCAGCGGGGGGCGCACAGATACGCAGTATTTT.